This TCR beta chain was found in a study of blood T cell repertoires in COVID-19. In the original analysis: Reference gene primer amplification yielded estimated nucleated cell counts. Using immunoSEQ multiplex PCR, the repertoire was profiled, and TCRdb retains in-frame clones only, with some absent. V and J calls and clone size are given by that table; D and trimming were obtained from the DNA. The sample records more than 300,000 clones, around 88% being singletons. Per the germline V gene, CDR1 is DFQATT and CDR2 is SNEGSKA (reference sequence). V was cut by 1 base and J by 6 bases, with 7 bases left in between. The CDR3 is 11 amino acids.

V gene TRBV20-1 combines with J gene TRBJ2-7; D uncertain. The TCR originated in a woman aged 45-65 years with acute or convalescent COVID-19. The source material was peripheral blood. The CDR3 loop is CSARASIEQYF. The CDR3, as DNA: TGCAGTGCTAGAGCCTCTATCGAGCAGTACTTC.